The sample holds a few counts of the clone carrying this T cell receptor beta chain. What it recognizes is unknown. This specimen comes from a study of vaccination and CD4 T cells after COVID-19. Treatment: roughly 11-day PBMC culture with coronavirus spike peptide pools or control peptides (ViraFEST assay). The CDR3 sequence is 15 residues long. Trimming removed 4 bases at V and 2 bases at J, with 14 bases between. Germline-derived CDR1 and CDR2 are SGHTA and FQGNSA. Cultured CD4+ T cells had their DNA profiled by the Oncomine TCR Beta short-read assay. TCRdb itself ran the PCR reads through MiXCR, one entry per CDR3 protein. The data show roughly 14,000 distinct CDR3 sequences, roughly 41% seen once.

This sequence joins TRBV7-2 and TRBJ2-5; D unclear. This receptor was taken from a human donor who had recovered from COVID-19. Source: CD4+ T cells from blood, cultured in vitro, taken before SARS-CoV-2 vaccination. For the CDR3, the DNA is TGTGCCAGCAGCTGGGCCTTCGACGGGCAAGAGACCCAGTACTTC. The encoded protein is CASSWAFDGQETQYF.